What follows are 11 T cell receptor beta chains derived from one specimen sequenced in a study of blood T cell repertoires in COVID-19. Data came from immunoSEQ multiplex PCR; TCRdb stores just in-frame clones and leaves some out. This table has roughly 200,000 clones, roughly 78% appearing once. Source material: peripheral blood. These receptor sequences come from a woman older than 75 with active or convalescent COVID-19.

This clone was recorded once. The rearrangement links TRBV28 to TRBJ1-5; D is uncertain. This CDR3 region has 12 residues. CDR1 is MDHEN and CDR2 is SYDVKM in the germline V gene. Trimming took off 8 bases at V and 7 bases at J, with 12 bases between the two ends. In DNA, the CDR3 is TGTGCCAGCCACTCTAGTCCGCAGCCCCAGCATTTT. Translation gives CASHSSPQPQHF.

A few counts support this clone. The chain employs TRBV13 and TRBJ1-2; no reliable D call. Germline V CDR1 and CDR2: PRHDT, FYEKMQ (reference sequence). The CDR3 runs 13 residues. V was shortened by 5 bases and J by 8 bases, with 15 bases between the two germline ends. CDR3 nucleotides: TGTGCCAGCAGCAGTAACAGAGTATGGGGCTACACCTTC. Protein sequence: CASSSNRVWGYTF.

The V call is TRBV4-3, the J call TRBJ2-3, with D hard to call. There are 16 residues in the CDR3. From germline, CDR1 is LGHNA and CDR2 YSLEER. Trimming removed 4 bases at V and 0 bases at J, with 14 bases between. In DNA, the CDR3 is TGCGCCAGCAGCCCCCGCCACGAAACTAGCACAGATACGCAGTATTTT. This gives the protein CASSPRHETSTDTQYF.

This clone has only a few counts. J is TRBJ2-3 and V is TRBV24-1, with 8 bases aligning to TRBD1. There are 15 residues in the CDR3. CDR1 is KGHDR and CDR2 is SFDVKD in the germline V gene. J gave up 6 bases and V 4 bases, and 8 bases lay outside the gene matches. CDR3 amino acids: CATSDGTGTWDTQYF. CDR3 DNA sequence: TGTGCCACCAGTGACGGGACAGGCACATGGGATACGCAGTATTTT.

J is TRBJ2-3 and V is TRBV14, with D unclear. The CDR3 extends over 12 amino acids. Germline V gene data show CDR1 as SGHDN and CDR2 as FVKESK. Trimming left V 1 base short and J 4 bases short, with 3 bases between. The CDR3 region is CASSQGPDTQYF. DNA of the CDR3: TGTGCCAGCAGCCAAGGGCCAGATACGCAGTATTTT.

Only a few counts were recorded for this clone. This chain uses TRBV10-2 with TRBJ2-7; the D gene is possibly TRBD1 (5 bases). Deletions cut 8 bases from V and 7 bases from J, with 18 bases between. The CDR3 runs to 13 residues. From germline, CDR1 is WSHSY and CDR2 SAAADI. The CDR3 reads CASGLGPDGEQYF. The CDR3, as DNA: TGCGCCAGCGGTCTGGGGCCAGATGGTGAGCAGTACTTC.

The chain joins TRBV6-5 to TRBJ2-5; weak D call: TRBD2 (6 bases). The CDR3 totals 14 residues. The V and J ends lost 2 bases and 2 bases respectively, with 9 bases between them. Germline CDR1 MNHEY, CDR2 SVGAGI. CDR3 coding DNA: TGTGCCAGCAGTTACGGGGGGAGTCAAGAGACCCAGTACTTC. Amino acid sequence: CASSYGGSQETQYF.

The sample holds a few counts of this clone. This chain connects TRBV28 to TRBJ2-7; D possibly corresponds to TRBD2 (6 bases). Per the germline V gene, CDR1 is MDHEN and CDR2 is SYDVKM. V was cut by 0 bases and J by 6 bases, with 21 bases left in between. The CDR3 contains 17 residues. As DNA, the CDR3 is TGTGCCAGCAGTTTATGGGGCGGTGTTAATATGGGAGGCGAGCAGTACTTC. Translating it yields CASSLWGGVNMGGEQYF. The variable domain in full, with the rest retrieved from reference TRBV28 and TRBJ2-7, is DVKVTQSSRYLVKRTGEKVFLECVQDMDHENMFWYRQDPGLGLRLIYFSYDVKMKEKGDIPEGYSVSREKKERFSLILESASTNQTSMYLCASSLWGGVNMGGEQYFGPGTRLTVT.

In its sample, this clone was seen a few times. DNA for the CDR3: TGTGCCAGCAGTTCCGGGACAGGGGCGAACACCGGGGAGCTGTTTTTT. Its protein product is CASSSGTGANTGELFF. The chain recombines TRBV6-2 or TRBV6-3 with TRBJ2-2, with TRBD1 matching over 10 bases. The germline V gene has CDR1 MNHEY and CDR2 SVGEGT. The CDR3 has 16 residues. J lost 0 bases, V lost 4 bases, and 2 bases had no gene match.

CDR3 amino acids: CASSISLTDTQYF. The CDR3, as DNA: TGTGCCAGTAGTATCTCTCTGACAGATACGCAGTATTTT. This rearrangement joins TRBV19 to TRBJ2-3; D unclear. CDR1 is LNHDA and CDR2 is SQIVND in the germline V gene (reference sequence). V was pared by 3 bases and J by 3 bases, with 7 bases between. This CDR3 contains 13 residues.

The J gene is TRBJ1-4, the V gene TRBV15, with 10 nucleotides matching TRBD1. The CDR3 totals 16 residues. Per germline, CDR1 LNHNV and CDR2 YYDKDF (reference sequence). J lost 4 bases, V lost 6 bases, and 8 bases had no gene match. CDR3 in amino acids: CATSGDRGRLNEKLFF. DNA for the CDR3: TGTGCCACCAGTGGGGACAGGGGACGTCTTAATGAAAAACTGTTTTTT.